The 24 T cell receptor beta chains reported below all come from one sample, sequenced in a study of T cells after yellow fever vaccination. TCRdb ran MiXCR on the 5' RACE reads and lists one entry per CDR3 protein. This sample has about 320,000 distinct CDR3 sequences; approximately 13% occur once, and the top ten carry 2.5% to 4%. The material sequenced was CD4+ T cells sorted from PBMCs, taken 15 days after the yellow fever booster vaccination. The source of these receptors is a man between 18 and 29 years old who received the YFV17D yellow fever vaccine.

The chain has TRBV9 and TRBJ2-2, with D maybe TRBD1 (6 bases). This CDR3 is built from 15 residues. Trimming shortened V by 2 bases and J by 4 bases, and 12 bases separated the two germline ends. The V gene's germline CDR1 is SGDLS and CDR2 YYNGEE. CDR3 loop: CASSVQGMSTGELFF. The CDR3 DNA reads as TGTGCCAGCAGCGTCCAGGGGATGAGCACCGGGGAGCTGTTTTTT.

The chain uses TRBV14 and TRBJ2-2, with TRBD1 identical over 9 bases. This CDR3 has 15 amino acids. Germline V gene lookup returns CDR1 SGHDN and CDR2 FVKESK. Trimming took 4 bases from V and 7 from J; bases not matched to a gene: 7. CDR3 sequence: CASSRTGGGHGELFF. DNA of the CDR3: TGTGCCAGCAGCCGAACAGGGGGCGGTCACGGGGAGCTGTTTTTT.

This clonotype has more than one count but fewer than ten. This chain joins TRBV6-5 and TRBJ1-1; D is possibly TRBD1 (5 bases). This CDR3 has 16 residues. Germline-derived CDR1 and CDR2 are MNHEY and SVGAGI. Trimming took 0 bases from V and 1 from J, leaving 12 bases between them. Here the CDR3 DNA reads TGTGCCAGCAGTTACTCGGTCGTGGGGGAGAACACTGAAGCTTTCTTT. Protein: CASSYSVVGENTEAFF.

This chain joins TRBV7-9 and TRBJ1-5; possibly TRBD1 for D (6 bases). CDR3 length: 15 residues. The V gene's germline CDR1 is SEHNR and CDR2 FQNEAQ (reference sequence). V lost 5 bases and J lost 3, with 14 bases in between. The DNA for the CDR3 is TGTGCCAGCAGCGTCGATGGACAGATCAATCAGCCCCAGCATTTT. Encoded protein: CASSVDGQINQPQHF.

The table lists this clonotype with a few counts. CDR3 amino acids: CASSRRLAGGISGANVLTF. The CDR3 DNA reads as TGTGCCAGCAGCCGACGCCTAGCGGGGGGCATCTCTGGGGCCAACGTCCTGACTTTC. The gene calls are TRBV6-6 and TRBJ2-6; 11 nucleotides line up with TRBD2. Trimming cost V 6 bases and J 0 bases; bases outside gene matches: 10. Germline CDR1 and CDR2: MNHNY and SVGAGI (reference sequence). This CDR3 contains 19 residues.

This clonotype was counted between two and nine times. The chain combines TRBV5-8 with TRBJ2-7, with D unresolved. This CDR3 has 12 amino acids. The V end lost 1 base, the J end lost 3 bases, and 5 bases lay between the germline ends. Germline values: CDR1 SGHTS, CDR2 YDEGEE. The CDR3 region is CASSLTNYEQYV. Written as DNA, the CDR3 is TGTGCCAGCAGCTTGACTAACTACGAGCAGTACGTC.

The sample holds a few counts of this clonotype. V is TRBV18 and J is TRBJ2-7; D might be TRBD2 (5 bases). V was trimmed by 2 bases and J by 3 bases, leaving 11 bases between them. The CDR3 has 14 amino acids. CDR1 KGHSH and CDR2 LQKENI come from the germline V gene. This CDR3 is CASSPDSGIYEQYF. As DNA, the CDR3 is TGTGCCAGCTCACCAGACTCCGGGATCTACGAGCAGTACTTC.

This clonotype has a handful of counts. The chain combines TRBV20-1 with TRBJ2-7; tentatively, D is TRBD1 (6 bases). The CDR3 has 13 residues. V was trimmed by 3 bases and J by 7 bases, leaving 16 bases between them. Germline-derived CDR1 and CDR2 are DFQATT and SNEGSKA (reference sequence). CDR3 DNA: TGCAGTGCTAGTCTACAGGGTGGCCGTGAGCAGTACTTC. It is translated as CSASLQGGREQYF.

A note on this clonotype: The germline gene is not matched at one end of the junction; a read error may be the cause. The CDR3 loop is CASSLGGDTIYF. In DNA, the CDR3 is TGTGCCAGCAGCTTGGGTGGAGACACCATATATTTT. V gene TRBV5-6 combines with J gene TRBJ1-3; unclear D gene. Germline V gene lookup returns CDR1 SGHDT and CDR2 YYEEEE. This CDR3 spans 12 amino acids.

The rearrangement joins TRBV19 to TRBJ2-3; a weak D match, TRBD2 (6 bases). The ends were cut back, 6 bases at V and 0 bases at J, with 10 bases in the middle. CDR3 length equals 14 residues. CDR1 and CDR2 (germline): LNHDA, SQIVND (reference sequence). The CDR3 is CASRPDYSTDTQYF. The CDR3 nucleotides read TGTGCCAGTAGGCCGGACTATAGCACAGATACGCAGTATTTT. Using reference TRBV19 and TRBJ2-3 for the parts outside the CDR3, the full variable domain is DGGITQSPKYLFRKEGQNVTLSCEQNLNHDAMYWYRQDPGQGLRLIYYSQIVNDFQKGDIAEGYSVSREKKESFPLTVTSAQKNPTAFYLCASRPDYSTDTQYFGPGTRLTVL.

V usage is TRBV20-1 and J usage is TRBJ1-2, with no clear D. The CDR3 contains 13 residues. The V end lost 3 bases, the J end lost 0 bases, and 8 bases lay between the germline ends. Germline CDR1 DFQATT, CDR2 SNEGSKA (reference sequence). DNA for the CDR3: TGCAGTGCTAGTTCCGTACCTAACTATGGCTACACCTTC. Translated, it gives CSASSVPNYGYTF.

This clonotype was observed a few times. The gene calls are TRBV3-1 and TRBJ2-7, with D possibly matching TRBD1 (6 bases). The ends were cut back, 1 base at V and 3 bases at J, with 16 bases in the middle. The CDR3 spans 16 residues. Per germline, CDR1 LGHDT and CDR2 YNNKEL (reference sequence). CDR3 residues: CASSQGSAGRGYEQYF. CDR3 bases: TGTGCCAGCAGCCAAGGATCGGCGGGCAGGGGCTACGAGCAGTACTTC.

This clonotype has more than one count but fewer than ten. The chain is built from TRBV20-1 and TRBJ2-5; 7 nucleotides match TRBD2. Per the germline V gene, CDR1 is DFQATT and CDR2 is SNEGSKA (reference sequence). This CDR3 has 13 amino acids. CDR3 in DNA: TGCAGCACACCGGGACTATCCTCCGGGACCCAGTACTTC. Translated: CSTPGLSSGTQYF.

This clonotype turned up a few times. The chain links TRBV12-3 or TRBV12-4 to TRBJ2-5; 9 bases are shared with TRBD2. V lost 7 bases, J lost 5 bases, and 5 bases stayed unmatched. This CDR3 has 13 residues. In DNA, the CDR3 is TGTGCCAGCACCGCTAGCGGGGCGGAGACCCAGTACTTC. Its protein product is CASTASGAETQYF.

This chain joins TRBV24-1 and TRBJ2-2; D not resolved. Between the trimmed V and J ends, which lost 2 bases and 4 bases, there was a span of 7 bases. The CDR3 sequence is 14 residues long. Germline CDR1 reads KGHDR; CDR2 reads SFDVKD. CDR3 nucleotides: TGTGCCACCAGTGATTCTACACGCACCGGGGAGCTGTTTTTT. Translating gives CATSDSTRTGELFF.

The chain is built from TRBV7-3 and TRBJ1-4; D is ambiguous. The CDR3 consists of 18 residues. The germline V and J ends were trimmed by 5 bases and 0 bases, with 19 bases remaining between them. The V gene's germline CDR1 is SGHTA and CDR2 FQGTGA. In nucleotides, the CDR3 is TGTGCCAGCAGCGTTCGCAAGAGGACGGCTTCAACTAATGAAAAACTGTTTTTT. This gives the protein CASSVRKRTASTNEKLFF.

The V call is TRBV30, the J call TRBJ2-1, with D hard to call. CDR3 size: 12 residues. Germline CDR1 reads GTSNPN; CDR2 reads SVGIG (reference sequence). Trimming cost V 2 bases and J 4 bases, with 6 bases left between them. CDR3 nucleotide sequence: TGTGCCTGGAGTAACGGATACAATGAGCAGTTCTTC. This codes for CAWSNGYNEQFF.

The rearrangement links TRBV5-1 to TRBJ2-3; D remains unclear. Germline lookup yields CDR1 SGHRS and CDR2 YFSETQ. The CDR3 runs to 16 residues. V shed 0 bases and J shed 2 bases, with 13 bases lying between them. The CDR3, as DNA: TGCGCCAGCAGCTTGGTTCCTGACTTCACCACAGATACGCAGTATTTT. It encodes CASSLVPDFTTDTQYF.

This clonotype was observed a few times. This sequence joins TRBV6-1 and TRBJ2-7; 8 bases line up with TRBD2. Trimming at V came to 7 bases and at J to 2 bases, leaving 10 bases not matched to a gene. This CDR3 region has 15 residues. The V gene's germline CDR1 is MNHNS and CDR2 SASEGT. The CDR3 is CASTPGGTVTYEQYV. The CDR3, as DNA: TGTGCCAGCACCCCGGGGGGGACTGTCACCTACGAGCAGTACGTC.

This clonotype was seen ten or more times. The chain has TRBV25-1 and TRBJ1-1; TRBD1 matches at 7 bases. Germline assignment: CDR1 MGHDK and CDR2 SYGVNS. The CDR3 has 13 residues. V lost 6 bases to trimming and J lost 2 bases; unmatched junction nucleotides: 3. CDR3 sequence reads: CASRGQINTEAFF. The CDR3 DNA reads TGTGCCAGCAGGGGACAGATTAACACTGAAGCTTTCTTT.

This clonotype was counted at least ten times. V gene TRBV7-8 combines with J gene TRBJ2-7; 10 bases map to TRBD2. V trimming: 7 bases; J trimming: 9 bases; junction bases outside the gene matches: 12. This CDR3 region has 14 residues. Germline V gene data show CDR1 as SGHVS and CDR2 as FQNEAQ. CDR3 nucleotide sequence: TGTGCCAGCACCCGAATAGCGGGGGGTGACGGGCAGTACTTC. As protein: CASTRIAGGDGQYF.

This clonotype was recorded at least ten times. V gene TRBV20-1 combines with J gene TRBJ1-2; a weak D match, TRBD1 (6 bases). The V gene's germline CDR1 is DFQATT and CDR2 SNEGSKA (reference sequence). The ends were cut back, 5 bases at V and 4 bases at J, with 14 bases in the middle. This CDR3 spans 13 amino acids. CDR3 residues: CSAQTGHFYGYTF. The CDR3 nucleotides read TGCAGTGCTCAGACAGGCCATTTCTATGGCTACACCTTC.

This clonotype showed up many times. The CDR3 spells CASSQGGGTFTYEQYF. The CDR3 DNA reads TGCGCCAGCAGCCAAGGGGGGGGGACTTTTACCTACGAGCAGTACTTC. This rearrangement joins TRBV4-3 to TRBJ2-7; 7 nucleotides agree with TRBD2. The J segment lost 2 bases and the V segment lost 1 base, leaving 8 bases of the junction unmatched. CDR3 size: 16 residues. The V gene's germline CDR1 is LGHNA and CDR2 YSLEER.

The chain uses TRBV5-1 and TRBJ2-2; 10 bases align to TRBD1. Germline V CDR1 and CDR2: SGHRS, YFSETQ. Unmatched junction bases numbered 8, after V lost 6 bases and J lost 6 bases. The CDR3 totals 15 residues. The CDR3 is CASTPTGTGAGELFF. CDR3 sequence (DNA): TGCGCCAGCACACCTACCGGGACAGGGGCCGGGGAGCTGTTTTTT.